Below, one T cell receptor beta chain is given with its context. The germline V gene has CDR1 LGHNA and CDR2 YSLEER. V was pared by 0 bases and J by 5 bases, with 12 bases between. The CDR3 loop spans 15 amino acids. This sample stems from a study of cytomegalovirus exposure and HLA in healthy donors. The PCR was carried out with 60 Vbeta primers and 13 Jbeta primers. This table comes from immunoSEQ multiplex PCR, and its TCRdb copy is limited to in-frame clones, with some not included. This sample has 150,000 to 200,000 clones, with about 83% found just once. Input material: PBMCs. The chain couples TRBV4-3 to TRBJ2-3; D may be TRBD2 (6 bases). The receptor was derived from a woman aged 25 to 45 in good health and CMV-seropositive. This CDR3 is CASSQERREKDTQYF. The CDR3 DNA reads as TGCGCCAGCAGCCAAGAAAGGAGGGAGAAAGATACGCAGTATTTT.